One and the same sample provided the 22 T cell receptor beta chains below, sequenced in a study of T cell responses to AZD1222 COVID-19 vaccine. Using immunoSEQ multiplex PCR, the repertoire was profiled, and TCRdb retains in-frame clones only, with some absent. The sample contains 150,000 to 200,000 clones, about 90% of which appear only once. The sample in question was peripheral blood, obtained 28 days after the second AZD1222 dose. These receptors were taken from an adult who received the AZD1222 COVID-19 vaccine.

The J gene is TRBJ2-5, the V gene TRBV7-8; 7 bases are shared with TRBD2. V gave up 4 bases and J gave up 4 bases; unmatched junction bases: 3. Germline CDR1 is SGHVS and CDR2 is FQNEAQ. The CDR3 totals 13 residues. The CDR3 loop is CASSSGLLETQYF. DNA for the CDR3: TGTGCCAGCAGCTCGGGACTACTAGAGACCCAGTACTTC. The full variable domain, its missing parts supplied by reference TRBV7-8 and TRBJ2-5, is GAGVSQSPRYKVAKRGQDVALRCDPISGHVSLFWYQQALGQGPEFLTYFQNEAQLDKSGLPSDRFFAERPEGSVSTLKIQRTQQEDSAVYLCASSSGLLETQYFGPGTRLLVL.

This chain links TRBV6-5 with TRBJ2-3, with 12 bases that match TRBD2. The V segment lost 2 bases and the J segment 5 bases; nucleotides outside the gene matches: 5. Germline values: CDR1 MNHEY, CDR2 SVGAGI. This CDR3 comprises 16 residues. The CDR3 region is CASSYLAGGPEDTQYF. CDR3 coding DNA: TGTGCCAGCAGTTACCTAGCGGGGGGGCCTGAAGATACGCAGTATTTT.

This chain links TRBV18 with TRBJ2-1; 8 bases match TRBD2. J gave up 7 bases and V 5 bases, and 7 bases lay outside the gene matches. The CDR3 covers 14 residues. Germline CDR1 and CDR2: KGHSH and LQKENI. The CDR3 bases are TGTGCCAGCTCAGGGGCGGGAGGTCGGAATGAGCAGTTCTTC. It codes for CASSGAGGRNEQFF.

This sequence joins TRBV27 and TRBJ1-2, with D tentatively TRBD1 (6 bases). V lost 6 bases to trimming and J lost 7 bases, with 18 bases between them. CDR1 MNHEY and CDR2 SMNVEV come from the germline V gene (reference sequence). CDR3 length: 14 residues. This chain's CDR3 is CASSPRGNSGGYTF. DNA of the CDR3: TGTGCCAGCAGCCCCAGGGGTAATTCGGGTGGCTACACCTTC.

The chain carries TRBV6-5 and TRBJ1-5; no clear D gene. Germline CDR1 MNHEY, CDR2 SVGAGI. The ends were cut back, 3 bases at V and 3 bases at J, with 12 bases in the middle. CDR3 length: 15 residues. The CDR3 DNA sequence: TGTGCCAGCAGTTATAGGCGGGCCCCCAATCAGCCCCAGCATTTT. This translates into CASSYRRAPNQPQHF.

The rearrangement joins TRBV7-9 to TRBJ2-4, with D possibly being TRBD2 (6 bases). Looked up from germline, CDR1 is SEHNR and CDR2 is FQNEAQ (reference sequence). This CDR3 has 13 amino acids. The germline V and J ends were trimmed by 5 bases and 5 bases, with 10 bases remaining between them. The CDR3 nucleotides read TGTGCCAGCAGCCTCGGGAGCCAAAACATTCAGTACTTC. This encodes CASSLGSQNIQYF.

The rearrangement uses TRBV7-9 and TRBJ1-1, with D unclear. Germline CDR1 and CDR2: SEHNR and FQNEAQ (reference sequence). Trimming removed 1 base from V and 7 bases from J, with 4 bases in between. CDR3 length equals 11 residues. The chain's CDR3 is CASSLGHEAFF. In DNA form, the CDR3 reads TGTGCCAGCAGCTTAGGACATGAAGCTTTCTTT. The full variable domain, in which reference TRBV7-9 and TRBJ1-1 provide the parts outside the CDR3, is DTGVSQNPRHKITKRGQNVTFRCDPISEHNRLYWYRQTLGQGPEFLTYFQNEAQLEKSRLLSDRFSAERPKGSFSTLEIQRTEQGDSAMYLCASSLGHEAFFGQGTRLTVV.

The rearrangement uses TRBV27 and TRBJ1-5; possible D gene TRBD1, 5 bases. V lost 2 bases to trimming and J lost 4 bases, with 9 bases between them. Germline V gene data show CDR1 as MNHEY and CDR2 as SMNVEV (reference sequence). The CDR3 totals 14 residues. The CDR3 sequence: CASSLQGPNQPQHF. In DNA form, the CDR3 reads TGTGCCAGCAGTTTACAGGGACCGAATCAGCCCCAGCATTTT.

This chain connects TRBV21-1 to TRBJ1-1. TRBV21-1 is an annotated pseudogene. The length of the CDR3 is 11 residues. CDR3 DNA: TGTGCCAGCAGTGGAGACACTGAAGCTTTCTTT. The encoded protein is CASSGDTEAFF.

The J gene is TRBJ2-1, the V gene TRBV30; perhaps D is TRBD1 or TRBD2 (5 bases each). Deletions cut 3 bases from V and 3 bases from J, with 9 bases between. This CDR3 contains 13 residues. Germline V gene data show CDR1 as GTSNPN and CDR2 as SVGIG (reference sequence). The CDR3 spells CAWRRDLYNEQFF. CDR3 nucleotides: TGTGCCTGGAGGAGGGACCTCTACAATGAGCAGTTCTTC.

The chain employs TRBV11-1 and TRBJ2-7; 11 bases are shared with TRBD1. The V segment lost 5 bases and the J segment 4 bases; nucleotides outside the gene matches: 7. Germline V CDR1 and CDR2: SGHAT, FQDESV (reference sequence). The CDR3 loop spans 15 amino acids. CDR3 sequence (DNA): TGTGCCAGCAGCCTCGAGGGGACAGGGGGTTACGAGCAGTACTTC. It codes for CASSLEGTGGYEQYF. The full variable domain, its missing parts supplied by reference TRBV11-1 and TRBJ2-7, is EAEVAQSPRYKITEKSQAVAFWCDPISGHATLYWYRQILGQGPELLVQFQDESVVDDSQLPKDRFSAERLKGVDSTLKIQPAELGDSAMYLCASSLEGTGGYEQYFGPGTRLTVT.

The chain has TRBV2 and TRBJ1-2, with TRBD1 matching 9 bases. CDR1 and CDR2 from the germline V gene are SNHLY and FYNNEI. The CDR3 loop spans 16 amino acids. Trimming took 6 bases from V and 4 from J; bases not matched to a gene: 12. The chain's CDR3 is CASRQRDGQGSYGYTF. DNA of the CDR3: TGTGCCAGCAGGCAGCGAGATGGACAGGGGAGCTATGGCTACACCTTC.

The chain uses TRBV6-1 and TRBJ1-6; D call uncertain. The V gene's germline CDR1 is MNHNS and CDR2 SASEGT. The ends were cut back, 3 bases at V and 16 bases at J, with 10 bases in the middle. This CDR3 region has 11 residues. CDR3 region: CASSDPGELHF. The CDR3 DNA is TGTGCCAGCAGTGACCCGGGCGAACTCCACTTT.

The chain links TRBV19 to TRBJ1-1, with 8 bases that match TRBD1. CDR3 length equals 13 residues. J lost 5 bases, V lost 7 bases, and 6 bases had no gene match. The germline gives CDR1 LNHDA, CDR2 SQIVND (reference sequence). CDR3 region: CASTMTGVTEAFF. The CDR3, as DNA: TGTGCCAGTACCATGACAGGGGTTACTGAAGCTTTCTTT.

This chain uses TRBV28 with TRBJ2-2; D not resolved. Per germline, CDR1 MDHEN and CDR2 SYDVKM. CDR3 length: 13 residues. Trimming shortened V by 8 bases and J by 5 bases, and 12 bases separated the two germline ends. The CDR3 loop reads CASGPSGTGELFF. The CDR3 DNA is TGTGCCAGCGGACCGTCGGGTACCGGGGAGCTGTTTTTT.

The rearrangement links TRBV30 to TRBJ1-1, with D perhaps TRBD1 (6 bases). CDR1 and CDR2 from the germline V gene are GTSNPN and SVGIG (reference sequence). CDR3 size: 17 residues. V lost 0 bases to trimming and J lost 4 bases, with 21 bases between them. The DNA for the CDR3 is TGTGCCTGGAGTGTCCAGGGGCCGAGGATGCGACCCACTGAAGCTTTCTTT. Amino acid sequence: CAWSVQGPRMRPTEAFF.

This clone was seen a single time. The chain carries TRBV7-3 and TRBJ1-6, with unresolved D. V was pared by 3 bases and J by 7 bases, with 7 bases between. Germline values: CDR1 SGHTA, CDR2 FQGTGA. This CDR3 spans 13 amino acids. CDR3 DNA sequence: TGTGCCAGCAGCTTGACTGGAAATTCACCCCTCCACTTT. This gives the protein CASSLTGNSPLHF.

The CDR3 nucleotides read TGTGCCACCATGACAGCGGCTGGGATCTACAATGAGCAGTTCTTC. It specifies CATMTAAGIYNEQFF. This chain joins TRBV24-1 and TRBJ2-1, with D perhaps matching TRBD1 or TRBD2 (5 bases each). V was clipped by 8 bases and J by 3 bases, with 16 bases between them. This CDR3 is built from 15 residues. Germline loops: CDR1 KGHDR, CDR2 SFDVKD.

This chain joins TRBV10-3 and TRBJ1-3; no firm D call. CDR3 length equals 13 residues. Germline values: CDR1 ENHRY, CDR2 SYGVKD. V dropped 3 bases and J dropped 4 bases, with 7 bases sitting between them. Here the CDR3 reads CAISDTVGNTIYF. The CDR3, as DNA: TGTGCCATCAGTGACACGGTCGGAAACACCATATATTTT.

This clone was picked up one time. The chain joins TRBV9 to TRBJ1-6; TRBD1 matches 7 bases. J lost 7 bases, V lost 0 bases, and 4 bases had no gene match. The CDR3 is made up of 15 amino acids. Germline V gene lookup returns CDR1 SGDLS and CDR2 YYNGEE. The CDR3 spells CASSVGTGPNSPLHF. CDR3 nucleotide sequence: TGTGCCAGCAGCGTAGGGACAGGTCCCAATTCACCCCTCCACTTT.

This CDR3 reads CASRTSTDGAYGYTF. The CDR3 DNA sequence: TGTGCCAGCCGGACTTCTACGGACGGAGCCTATGGCTACACCTTC. V gene TRBV28 combines with J gene TRBJ1-2, with D unresolved. Germline V CDR1 and CDR2: MDHEN, SYDVKM. V lost 8 bases and J lost 4, with 20 bases in between. The CDR3 extends over 15 amino acids.

The chain combines TRBV11-3 with TRBJ2-7, with no clear D. CDR3 length: 13 residues. CDR1 is SGHNT, CDR2 YENEEA, per germline. V dropped 5 bases and J dropped 6 bases, with 14 bases sitting between them. CDR3 residues: CASSRLFRSEQYF. Here the CDR3 DNA reads TGTGCCAGCAGCAGACTCTTCCGCTCCGAGCAGTACTTC.